What follows are 2 T cell receptor beta chains derived from one specimen sequenced in a study of shared clonotypes between healthy human individuals. The method was immunoSEQ multiplex PCR; TCRdb's version includes in-frame clones alone and lacks a portion of them. This table holds about 490,000 clones, roughly 80% found once. The sequenced sample consisted of PBMCs. The receptors come from a woman aged 40 to 49 in good health. Some clones in this sample may be carry-over from other donors' samples.

The chain combines TRBV19 with TRBJ2-1; TRBD1 agrees at 9 bases. V dropped 6 bases and J dropped 2; count of bases not matched to a gene: 5. This CDR3 is built from 15 residues. The germline V gene has CDR1 LNHDA and CDR2 SQIVND (reference sequence). CDR3 DNA sequence: TGTGCCAGTAGGTGGGACAGGGCTCCCTACAATGAGCAGTTCTTC. It yields the protein CASRWDRAPYNEQFF. The entire variable domain, with the rest obtained from reference TRBV19 and TRBJ2-1, is as follows: DGGITQSPKYLFRKEGQNVTLSCEQNLNHDAMYWYRQDPGQGLRLIYYSQIVNDFQKGDIAEGYSVSREKKESFPLTVTSAQKNPTAFYLCASRWDRAPYNEQFFGPGTRLTVL.

This rearrangement joins TRBV28 to TRBJ2-7, with D uncertain. The CDR3 runs 16 residues. The germline V gene has CDR1 MDHEN and CDR2 SYDVKM. Trimming shortened V by 1 base and J by 3 bases, and 16 bases separated the two germline ends. CDR3 DNA: TGTGCCAGCAGTTTATTGTACAAGGCTGGGATCTACGAGCAGTACTTC. It translates to CASSLLYKAGIYEQYF.